The source of this T cell receptor beta chain is a study of beta chain features in type 1 diabetes. Study-wide points: All four CD4+ subsets of Type 1 diabetes patients contained TCRB CDR3s that were moderately but significantly shorter.

Central memory, naive, regulatory and stem cell-like memory CD4+ cells were sorted by CD45RO/CCR7/CD25/CD127/CD95/CD27. Trimming pared 6 bases from V and 3 bases from J, leaving 12 bases between. The CDR3 is made up of 14 amino acids. CDR1 and CDR2 (germline): SGHRS, YFSETQ. The isolated RNA, all of it, was reverse transcribed, so expressed TCRB transcripts were what got sequenced. Only in-frame clones appear in the TCRdb table, and some are missing; sequencing was by immunoSEQ multiplex PCR. The sample holds around 250,000 clones, roughly an eighth seen once. With respect to this clone: Antigen: not known.

Sequencing used naive CD4+ T cells from blood. The receptor was isolated from a man under 40 with type 1 diabetes. V usage is TRBV5-1 and J usage is TRBJ2-2; maybe TRBD2 (5 bases). CDR3 DNA: TGCGCCAGCACCCTGACGGACTACACCGGGGAGCTGTTTTTT. Amino acids: CASTLTDYTGELFF.